These T cell receptor beta chains were read from a single sample in a study of CXCR4 blockade with PD-1 therapy in pancreatic cancer. TCRdb's copy holds only in-frame clones and misses some; the assay was immunoSEQ multiplex PCR. The sample has roughly 3,500 clones; about 40% are singletons. Material for sequencing was tumor tissue. These receptors were obtained from a human donor with pancreatic ductal adenocarcinoma. Each CDR3 is given with its conserved first and last residue. The D gene is left open where the match is weak. A row's size may be missing; if present it is once, few, many or a size class.

v_call: TRBV18; clone_size: NA; j_call: TRBJ1-4; d_call: NA; cdr3_nt: TGTGCCAGCTCACCCATGCGGCGGACTAATGAAAAACTGTTTTTT; cdr3_aa: CASSPMRRTNEKLFF
v_call: TRBV5-1; clone_size: NA; j_call: TRBJ1-1; d_call: TRBD1; cdr3_nt: TGCGCCAGCAGCTTCTCGGGAGGGACAGGGCCTGAAGCTTTCTTT; cdr3_aa: CASSFSGGTGPEAFF
v_call: TRBV5-1; clone_size: few; j_call: TRBJ1-2; d_call: NA; cdr3_nt: TGCGCCAGCAGCGTCCAGCCTCAGCCCCTGGGCTACACCTTC; cdr3_aa: CASSVQPQPLGYTF
v_call: TRBV18; clone_size: few; j_call: TRBJ2-7; d_call: NA; cdr3_nt: TGTGCCAGCTCACCCGGGAGAGGGGGCAGGTACGAGCAGTACTTC; cdr3_aa: CASSPGRGGRYEQYF
v_call: TRBV9; clone_size: medium-sized; j_call: TRBJ2-7; d_call: NA; cdr3_nt: TGTGCCAGCAGTACGGGGATGACGCGCGAGCAGTACTTC; cdr3_aa: CASSTGMTREQYF
v_call: TRBV9; clone_size: NA; j_call: TRBJ1-2; d_call: NA; cdr3_nt: TGTGCCAGCAGTGTGTTGGGTACTGGGTCCGGCTACACCTTC; cdr3_aa: CASSVLGTGSGYTF
v_call: TRBV6-8; clone_size: NA; j_call: TRBJ2-6; d_call: NA; cdr3_nt: TGTGCCAGCAGTTTACGCTCTGGGGCCAACGTCCTGACTTTC; cdr3_aa: CASSLRSGANVLTF
v_call: TRBV11-3; clone_size: NA; j_call: TRBJ1-2; d_call: NA; cdr3_nt: TGTGCCAGCAGCGACCCCCCGGGACTGACACCCTATGGCTACACCTTC; cdr3_aa: CASSDPPGLTPYGYTF
v_call: TRBV19; clone_size: NA; j_call: TRBJ2-5; d_call: TRBD1; cdr3_nt: TGTGCCAGTAGTATAGGGACAGGGGGCCGGGAGACCCAGTACTTC; cdr3_aa: CASSIGTGGRETQYF
v_call: TRBV11-3; clone_size: NA; j_call: TRBJ1-6; d_call: NA; cdr3_nt: TGTGCCAGCAGCTTGCAGGGCGGAAACTCACCCCTTCACTTT; cdr3_aa: CASSLQGGNSPLHF
v_call: TRBV5-1; clone_size: few; j_call: TRBJ1-6; d_call: NA; cdr3_nt: TGCGCCAGCAGCTTGGCCGTCAGGGCCGTAGGGTCACCCCTCCACTTT; cdr3_aa: CASSLAVRAVGSPLHF
v_call: TRBV9; clone_size: few; j_call: TRBJ2-7; d_call: NA; cdr3_nt: TGTGCTAGCAGCGTAGAGTCGACAGCCTACGAGCAGTACTTC; cdr3_aa: CASSVESTAYEQYF
v_call: TRBV1; clone_size: few; j_call: TRBJ2-3; d_call: NA; cdr3_nt: TGCGCCAGCAGCCGGGGCACAGATACGCAGTATTTT; cdr3_aa: CASSRGTDTQYF
v_call: TRBV19; clone_size: NA; j_call: TRBJ2-5; d_call: TRBD1; cdr3_nt: TGTGCCAGCAGACAGGGGTTTTTGGGGGAGACCCAGTACTTC; cdr3_aa: CASRQGFLGETQYF
v_call: TRBV30; clone_size: few; j_call: TRBJ1-2; d_call: TRBD1; cdr3_nt: TGTGCCTGGAGTCAAGGACAGGGGGAAGACTACACCTTC; cdr3_aa: CAWSQGQGEDYTF
v_call: TRBV29-1; clone_size: NA; j_call: TRBJ2-2; d_call: NA; cdr3_nt: TGCAGCGTACGACTGCAGACCGGGGAGCTGTTTTTT; cdr3_aa: CSVRLQTGELFF
v_call: TRBV4-1; clone_size: few; j_call: TRBJ1-1; d_call: NA; cdr3_nt: TGCGCCAGCAGCCAAGGTCAAGGGGCGCCGAATAATGAAGCTTTCTTT; cdr3_aa: CASSQGQGAPNNEAFF
v_call: TRBV18; clone_size: few; j_call: TRBJ1-3; d_call: NA; cdr3_nt: TGTGCCAGCTCACCCCGGGGAAACACCATATATTTT; cdr3_aa: CASSPRGNTIYF
v_call: TRBV11-3; clone_size: few; j_call: TRBJ2-5; d_call: NA; cdr3_nt: TGTGCCAGCAGCCTAGACTGGACTATCCAAGAGACCCAGTACTTC; cdr3_aa: CASSLDWTIQETQYF
v_call: TRBV30; clone_size: NA; j_call: TRBJ2-7; d_call: NA; cdr3_nt: TGTGCCTGGAGCGAGGGACTCCAGTACGAGCAGTACTTC; cdr3_aa: CAWSEGLQYEQYF
v_call: TRBV15; clone_size: NA; j_call: TRBJ1-2; d_call: TRBD1; cdr3_nt: TGTGCCACCAGCAGAGGATCCCGGACAGGTACCTCTAATGGCTACACCTTC; cdr3_aa: CATSRGSRTGTSNGYTF
v_call: TRBV19; clone_size: NA; j_call: TRBJ1-2; d_call: NA; cdr3_nt: TGTGCCAGTAGTATAGACCAACTCGGACGCCGGACGGACTATGGCTACACCTTC; cdr3_aa: CASSIDQLGRRTDYGYTF
v_call: TRBV19; clone_size: NA; j_call: TRBJ1-2; d_call: TRBD1; cdr3_nt: TGTGCCAGTAGTGACGGACAGGGTATAGATGGCTACACCTTC; cdr3_aa: CASSDGQGIDGYTF
v_call: TRBV28; clone_size: few; j_call: TRBJ2-3; d_call: TRBD1; cdr3_nt: TGTGCCAGCAGTTTCTCCAGGGGGTCCTACCTTACGCAGTATTTT; cdr3_aa: CASSFSRGSYLTQYF
v_call: TRBV19; clone_size: few; j_call: TRBJ2-5; d_call: NA; cdr3_nt: TGTGCCAGTAGTATAGGACCCACAGGCGGAGAGACCCAGTACTTC; cdr3_aa: CASSIGPTGGETQYF
v_call: TRBV30; clone_size: few; j_call: TRBJ2-3; d_call: TRBD1; cdr3_nt: TGTGCCTGGAGTGCTGAACAGGGGGATACGCAGTATTTT; cdr3_aa: CAWSAEQGDTQYF
v_call: TRBV4-1; clone_size: few; j_call: TRBJ1-5; d_call: NA; cdr3_nt: TGCGCCAGCAGCCAAGAACGGGATCAGCCCCAGCATTTT; cdr3_aa: CASSQERDQPQHF
v_call: TRBV6-8; clone_size: few; j_call: TRBJ2-5; d_call: NA; cdr3_nt: TGTGCCAGCAGTTACTCTTTGGACAGTTGGGAGACCCAGTACTTC; cdr3_aa: CASSYSLDSWETQYF
v_call: TRBV18; clone_size: NA; j_call: TRBJ1-1; d_call: NA; cdr3_nt: TGTGCCAGCTCACCTCCCAGGACAGCGAACACTGAAGCTTTCTTT; cdr3_aa: CASSPPRTANTEAFF
v_call: TRBV30; clone_size: NA; j_call: TRBJ2-1; d_call: NA; cdr3_nt: TGTGCCTGGAACGCAAGGAGTGAGCAGTTCTTC; cdr3_aa: CAWNARSEQFF
v_call: TRBV6-8; clone_size: medium-sized; j_call: TRBJ1-3; d_call: NA; cdr3_nt: TGTGCCAGCTCACGAAAGTCAGGAGAATCTGGAAACACCATATATTTT; cdr3_aa: CASSRKSGESGNTIYF
v_call: TRBV12-5; clone_size: NA; j_call: TRBJ2-7; d_call: NA; cdr3_nt: TGTGCTAGTGGACTGACAGGCTACGAGCAGTACTTC; cdr3_aa: CASGLTGYEQYF
v_call: TRBV11-3; clone_size: medium-sized; j_call: TRBJ2-5; d_call: NA; cdr3_nt: TGTGCCAGCGCAGGGACTGGTCTCAAAGAGACCCAGTACTTC; cdr3_aa: CASAGTGLKETQYF
v_call: TRBV6-8; clone_size: NA; j_call: TRBJ1-3; d_call: NA; cdr3_nt: TGTGCCAGCAGTTACGTACCGCGGTGGACAACCTCTGGAAACACCATATATTTT; cdr3_aa: CASSYVPRWTTSGNTIYF
v_call: TRBV18; clone_size: NA; j_call: TRBJ2-2; d_call: NA; cdr3_nt: TGTGCCAGCTCACAACTTTCAGGCTTGGGAACCGGGGAGCTGTTTTTT; cdr3_aa: CASSQLSGLGTGELFF
v_call: TRBV14; clone_size: NA; j_call: TRBJ2-1; d_call: NA; cdr3_nt: TGTGCCAGCAGCCAATGGATAGGGGGCTTAGCGGATGAGCAGTTCTTC; cdr3_aa: CASSQWIGGLADEQFF
v_call: TRBV18; clone_size: NA; j_call: TRBJ1-3; d_call: NA; cdr3_nt: TGTGCCAGCTCACGTGTGCCAGGGTTCTCTGGAAACACCATATATTTT; cdr3_aa: CASSRVPGFSGNTIYF
v_call: TRBV19; clone_size: NA; j_call: TRBJ2-3; d_call: TRBD2; cdr3_nt: TGTGCCAGTAGTATCCGCGGACTAGCGGGGGTCACAGATACGCAGTATTTT; cdr3_aa: CASSIRGLAGVTDTQYF
v_call: TRBV19; clone_size: NA; j_call: TRBJ2-5; d_call: TRBD1; cdr3_nt: TGTGCCAGTAGTGCGTACAGGGGGCCTAGGCAAGAGACCCAGTACTTC; cdr3_aa: CASSAYRGPRQETQYF
v_call: TRBV11-3; clone_size: few; j_call: TRBJ2-2; d_call: NA; cdr3_nt: TGTGCCAGCAGCTGGGACTTAAACACCGGGGAGCTGTTTTTT; cdr3_aa: CASSWDLNTGELFF
v_call: TRBV9; clone_size: few; j_call: TRBJ2-7; d_call: NA; cdr3_nt: TGTGCCAGCAGCTTAATTGGTGCGGACACGAAGTACTTC; cdr3_aa: CASSLIGADTKYF
v_call: TRBV15; clone_size: NA; j_call: TRBJ1-2; d_call: NA; cdr3_nt: TGTGCCACCAGCAGAACTATCAAGGGCTATGGCTACACCTTC; cdr3_aa: CATSRTIKGYGYTF
v_call: TRBV6-8; clone_size: few; j_call: TRBJ1-2; d_call: NA; cdr3_nt: TGTGCCAGCAGTTACTCGGGGACGTTCAACTATGGCTACACCTTC; cdr3_aa: CASSYSGTFNYGYTF
v_call: TRBV12-5; clone_size: few; j_call: TRBJ2-2; d_call: TRBD2; cdr3_nt: TGTGCCAGCACCATTGAGCGGGGGGGCCTTGTTAGGACCGGGGAGCTGTTTTTT; cdr3_aa: CASTIERGGLVRTGELFF
v_call: TRBV30; clone_size: few; j_call: TRBJ1-6; d_call: TRBD1; cdr3_nt: TGTGCCTGGAAATACCGGGACAGGGTAGGGTCACCCCTCCACTTT; cdr3_aa: CAWKYRDRVGSPLHF
v_call: TRBV6-7; clone_size: NA; j_call: TRBJ2-3; d_call: NA; cdr3_nt: TGTGCCAGCAGTGAAGGCAAGGGCGCAGATACGCAGTATTTT; cdr3_aa: CASSEGKGADTQYF